The 20 T cell receptor beta chains below all came from one sample that was sequenced in a study of T-cell memory formation after mild COVID-19. TCRdb itself ran the 5' RACE reads through MiXCR, one entry per CDR3 protein. Among 300,000 to 400,000 distinct CDR3 sequences listed, under 30% were seen once. The material sequenced was PBMCs or a T cell subset sorted from them (not recorded which). The origin of the receptors is an adult woman who had mild COVID-19 (a few samples of this study predate the infection). Cell type and time point are not known.

In its sample, this clonotype was seen a few times. This chain links TRBV11-1 with TRBJ2-7; D may be TRBD1 (6 bases). The CDR3 totals 13 residues. Trimming took 4 bases from V and 0 from J, leaving 7 bases between them. Germline V gene data show CDR1 as SGHAT and CDR2 as FQDESV (reference sequence). CDR3 nucleotides: TGTGCCAGCAGCTGGACAGACTCCTACGAGCAGTACTTC. Translation: CASSWTDSYEQYF.

The chain combines TRBV4-1 with TRBJ2-7, with D possibly called TRBD1 or TRBD2 (6 bases each). Trimming shortened V by 4 bases and J by 2 bases, and 15 bases separated the two germline ends. The germline V gene encodes CDR1 MGHRA and CDR2 YSYEKL. CDR3 length: 15 residues. CDR3 DNA sequence: TGCGCCAGCAGCCTCGAAACGGGGGCTGCCTACGAGCAGTACTTC. It translates to CASSLETGAAYEQYF.

In its sample, this clonotype was seen a few times. The V and J genes are TRBV7-8 and TRBJ2-1; D is undetermined. Germline CDR1 is SGHVS and CDR2 is FQNEAQ. This CDR3 contains 13 residues. Trimming took 2 bases from V and 9 from J, leaving 11 bases between them. The CDR3 region is CASSLLSATEQFF. The DNA of the CDR3 is TGTGCCAGCAGCTTATTGTCAGCAACTGAGCAGTTCTTC. The full variable domain, its missing parts supplied by reference TRBV7-8 and TRBJ2-1, is GAGVSQSPRYKVAKRGQDVALRCDPISGHVSLFWYQQALGQGPEFLTYFQNEAQLDKSGLPSDRFFAERPEGSVSTLKIQRTQQEDSAVYLCASSLLSATEQFFGPGTRLTVL.

This clonotype was recorded a few times. The rearrangement uses TRBV7-6 and TRBJ2-2; 12 bases match TRBD2. The V and J ends lost 3 bases and 10 bases, in that order; junction bases with no gene match: 15. The CDR3 extends over 18 amino acids. Germline CDR1 and CDR2: SGHVS and FNYEAQ. Written as DNA, the CDR3 is TGTGCCAGCAGCTTTCGATCGGGCGGACTAGCGGGACCTTTGGAGCTGTTTTTT. Translated, it gives CASSFRSGGLAGPLELFF. Using reference TRBV7-6 and TRBJ2-2 for the parts outside the CDR3, the full variable domain is GAGVSQSPRYKVTKRGQDVALRCDPISGHVSLYWYRQALGQGPEFLTYFNYEAQQDKSGLPNDRFSAERPEGSISTLTIQRTEQRDSAMYRCASSFRSGGLAGPLELFFGEGSRLTVL.

This chain joins TRBV12-3 or TRBV12-4 and TRBJ2-1; D remains ambiguous. This CDR3 comprises 15 residues. V was pared by 7 bases and J by 4 bases, with 17 bases between. The CDR3 here is CASTREETRYNEQFF. The CDR3 coding sequence is TGTGCCAGCACCAGAGAAGAGACCCGATACAATGAGCAGTTCTTC.

This clonotype has just one count. The gene calls are TRBV20-1 and TRBJ2-1, with 8 nucleotides matching TRBD2. The CDR3 runs to 13 residues. Germline V gene sequence: CDR1 DFQATT, CDR2 SNEGSKA (reference sequence). With 3 bases clipped from V and 5 bases from J, the junction kept 3 bases outside the gene matches. The CDR3 region is CSARETSDNEQFF. The CDR3 DNA follows: TGCAGTGCTAGGGAGACTAGCGACAATGAGCAGTTCTTC.

The V call is TRBV30, the J call TRBJ2-3; the D gene is possibly TRBD1 (6 bases). The CDR3 has 14 amino acids. V was clipped by 3 bases and J by 1 base, with 11 bases between them. Germline V gene sequence: CDR1 GTSNPN, CDR2 SVGIG (reference sequence). CDR3 protein: CAWRTGVGTDTQYF. The CDR3 bases are TGTGCCTGGAGGACAGGAGTTGGCACAGATACGCAGTATTTT.

The chain employs TRBV19 and TRBJ2-3; TRBD2 aligns across 10 bases. The CDR3 is 15 residues long. V was clipped by 4 bases and J by 6 bases; unmatched bases: 7. Germline V gene data show CDR1 as LNHDA and CDR2 as SQIVND (reference sequence). CDR3 amino acids: CASSTGGSGRDTQYF. The CDR3 nucleotides are TGTGCCAGTAGTACCGGTGGTAGCGGGAGGGATACGCAGTATTTT.

The chain uses TRBV6-5 and TRBJ1-2; 7 bases are a match to TRBD1. Trimming removed 0 bases from V and 2 bases from J; junction bases left unmatched: 6. Germline values: CDR1 MNHEY, CDR2 SVGAGI. This CDR3 comprises 16 residues. The CDR3 region is CASSYSGTDRNYGYTF. In DNA form, the CDR3 reads TGTGCCAGCAGTTACTCGGGGACGGACAGGAACTATGGCTACACCTTC.

V and J are TRBV10-3 and TRBJ1-2, with D tentatively TRBD1 (5 bases). The length of the CDR3 is 12 residues. Trimming removed 5 bases at V and 6 bases at J, with 10 bases between. In germline, CDR1 is ENHRY, CDR2 SYGVKD. The CDR3 DNA is TGTGCCATCAGTCCCACCAGGGATGGCTACACCTTC. Translated: CAISPTRDGYTF.

In its sample, this clonotype was seen once. The chain has TRBV2 and TRBJ1-2; possible D gene TRBD1, 5 bases. From germline, CDR1 is SNHLY and CDR2 FYNNEI. CDR3 length equals 14 residues. V was cut by 6 bases and J by 0 bases, with 11 bases left in between. CDR3: CASSTSGANYGYTF. In DNA, the CDR3 is TGTGCCAGCAGCACGTCGGGGGCTAACTATGGCTACACCTTC.

This sequence joins TRBV7-9 and TRBJ1-2, with D possibly matching TRBD1 (5 bases). Per germline, CDR1 SEHNR and CDR2 FQNEAQ (reference sequence). There are 14 residues in the CDR3. Between the trimmed V and J ends, which lost 5 bases and 8 bases, there was a span of 18 bases. DNA for the CDR3: TGTGCCAGCAGCCGCTCTGGGACTCACGAAGGCTACACCTTC. This sequence encodes CASSRSGTHEGYTF.

The sample holds many counts of this clonotype. The chain has TRBV7-9 and TRBJ2-1; tentatively, D is TRBD1 (6 bases). V was trimmed by 5 bases and J by 7 bases, leaving 6 bases between them. The CDR3 runs 11 residues. The germline V gene has CDR1 SEHNR and CDR2 FQNEAQ (reference sequence). CDR3 region: CASSQGNEQFF. The CDR3 nucleotides read TGTGCCAGCAGCCAGGGGAATGAGCAGTTCTTC.

This chain uses TRBV5-1 with TRBJ2-3; no reliable D call. The CDR3 covers 16 residues. Trimming shortened V by 0 bases and J by 0 bases, and 11 bases separated the two germline ends. From germline, CDR1 is SGHRS and CDR2 YFSETQ. This chain's CDR3 is CASSLAAAQSTDTQYF. The CDR3 region has the DNA TGCGCCAGCAGCTTGGCGGCAGCCCAAAGCACAGATACGCAGTATTTT. Complete variable domain (other parts from reference TRBV5-1 and TRBJ2-3): KAGVTQTPRYLIKTRGQQVTLSCSPISGHRSVSWYQQTPGQGLQFLFEYFSETQRNKGNFPGRFSGRQFSNSRSEMNVSTLELGDSALYLCASSLAAAQSTDTQYFGPGTRLTVL.

The chain joins TRBV4-1 to TRBJ2-3, with D tentatively TRBD2 (6 bases). Germline V gene lookup returns CDR1 MGHRA and CDR2 YSYEKL. V shed 0 bases and J shed 4 bases, with 11 bases lying between them. This CDR3 spans 15 amino acids. The CDR3 DNA sequence: TGCGCCAGCAGCCAAGATGCGAGGAGGGCAGATACGCAGTATTTT. Protein: CASSQDARRADTQYF.

This clonotype was seen a few times. The gene calls are TRBV21-1 and TRBJ1-6; no check of the table's D call, TRBD1, against the DNA was made. TRBV21-1 is an annotated pseudogene. The CDR3 has 13 amino acids. The CDR3 DNA sequence: TGTGCCAGCAGCGTTCGGGACCCGAGACCCCTCCACTTT. Encoded protein: CASSVRDPRPLHF.

V gene TRBV20-1 combines with J gene TRBJ2-7, with TRBD1 matching 9 bases. Losses at the gene ends were 6 bases for V and 7 bases for J; bases not matched to a gene: 10. Germline values: CDR1 DFQATT, CDR2 SNEGSKA (reference sequence). CDR3 length: 13 amino acids. CDR3 amino acids: CSALRTGAREQYF. In DNA form, the CDR3 reads TGCAGTGCCCTCCGGACAGGGGCTAGGGAGCAGTACTTC.

This clonotype turned up a few times. This chain links TRBV7-2 with TRBJ2-5, with D tentatively TRBD2 (6 bases). CDR3 length equals 12 residues. Trimming shortened V by 6 bases and J by 5 bases, and 10 bases separated the two germline ends. CDR1 is SGHTA, CDR2 FQGNSA, per germline. CDR3 sequence (DNA): TGTGCCAGCAGGGGACTCGCGGAGACCCAGTACTTC. Protein: CASRGLAETQYF. The whole variable domain, filled in from reference TRBV7-2 and TRBJ2-5, reads GAGVSQSPSNKVTEKGKDVELRCDPISGHTALYWYRQSLGQGLEFLIYFQGNSAPDKSGLPSDRFSAERTGGSVSTLTIQRTQQEDSAVYLCASRGLAETQYFGPGTRLLVL.

The J gene is TRBJ2-3, the V gene TRBV20-1; no clear D gene. Germline CDR1 reads DFQATT; CDR2 reads SNEGSKA (reference sequence). Trimming stripped 3 bases from V and 8 bases from J, with 9 bases between. The CDR3 is 11 residues long. The CDR3 sequence is CSARIGSTQYF. The CDR3 DNA follows: TGCAGTGCTAGGATTGGAAGTACGCAGTATTTT.

This clonotype has a count of ten or more. This chain's CDR3 is CASTRTSGPYEQYF. CDR3 in DNA: TGTGCCAGCACCAGGACTAGCGGGCCCTACGAGCAGTACTTC. The V call is TRBV7-8, the J call TRBJ2-7, with 11 bases fitting TRBD2. This CDR3 has 14 residues. Germline values: CDR1 SGHVS, CDR2 FQNEAQ. J lost 2 bases, V lost 7 bases, and 4 bases had no gene match. Full variable domain (outside the CDR3, taken from reference TRBV7-8 and TRBJ2-7): GAGVSQSPRYKVAKRGQDVALRCDPISGHVSLFWYQQALGQGPEFLTYFQNEAQLDKSGLPSDRFFAERPEGSVSTLKIQRTQQEDSAVYLCASTRTSGPYEQYFGPGTRLTVT.